This TCR beta chain was profiled in a study of cytomegalovirus exposure and HLA in healthy donors. Study-level background: Of the donors genotyped, several hundred in all, less than 90% fell in the Caucasian-associated ancestry cluster.

PCR primers comprised 60 Vbeta and 13 Jbeta primers. TCRdb keeps only in-frame clones here, not all; method: immunoSEQ multiplex PCR. The top ten hold roughly 3.1% of the sample, which has about 120,000 clones, about three quarters seen once. As for this clone: Its antigen is still unknown.

Germline V gene lookup returns CDR1 SGHRS and CDR2 YFSETQ. This CDR3 region has 16 residues. Trimming removed 3 bases at V and 1 base at J, with 13 bases between. Whole-study results and caveats: TRBV6-2, TRBV6-3 and some other V segments were excluded as indistinguishable. Specificity of three CMV-associated chains for CMV antigens was verified in vitro.

The TCR comes from a man aged 30 to 39 in good health and CMV-seronegative. The sequenced sample was PBMCs. The chain combines TRBV5-1 with TRBJ2-2; D possibly corresponds to TRBD1 (6 bases). DNA for the CDR3: TGCGCCAGCAGCTACAGGGTAGGGGGGAACACCGGGGAGCTGTTTTTT. Its translation: CASSYRVGGNTGELFF.